Listed here is a single T cell receptor beta chain. While infection was still active, Seattle patients were enrolled and then followed longitudinally. Germline V CDR1 and CDR2: SGHDT, YYEEEE. The CDR3 loop spans 18 amino acids. The V and J ends lost 0 bases and 0 bases, in that order; junction bases with no gene match: 11. Authors' processing steps: Amplification from reference gene primers served as the basis for estimated nucleated cell counts. Sequencing was performed with immunoSEQ multiplex PCR; in TCRdb, only in-frame clones are kept and a portion is missing. V and J calls and clone size are copied from that table; D and trimming were computed from the DNA. The data contain 250,000 to 300,000 clones, 75% to 90% of them seen just once; the ten biggest clones take up less than 15%. This sample is part of a study of blood T cell repertoires in COVID-19. Study in general: PBMCs, B-cell-depleted T cells, or T cells provided the cDNA or gDNA that made up the material.

The receptor was isolated from a woman in her 70s with COVID-19, enrolled during active disease. The sequenced sample consisted of peripheral blood. The chain recombines TRBV5-6 with TRBJ1-2; 7 nucleotides match TRBD1. The CDR3 loop is CASSLGGQVLRSNYGYTF. DNA for the CDR3: TGTGCCAGCAGCTTGGGCGGACAGGTCCTAAGATCTAACTATGGCTACACCTTC.